Sequencing of this T cell receptor beta chain was carried out in a study of shared clonotypes between healthy human individuals. Across the whole study: Each donor's CD8 memory used one plate, CD8 naive two, each CD4 subset three. Whole-study results and caveats: Sharing across four donors was seen in around 5.1% of naive CD4 clonotypes. Sequencing depth was expected to influence donor clonotype sharing. Non-shared clonotypes displayed generation probabilities falling below those of clonotypes present in all four donors.

Clones were sequenced by immunoSEQ multiplex PCR, and TCRdb holds only the in-frame ones, with some missing. Of about 1.5 million clones listed, roughly 98% are singletons. Germline V gene lookup returns CDR1 MNHNS and CDR2 SASEGT. There are 14 residues in the CDR3. The V gene lost 1 base and the J gene lost 2 bases, with 9 bases spanning the gap. Notes on this clone: The antigen remains undetermined.

Sequenced input: naive CD4+ T cells sorted from blood. The subset is: CD45RA+ positively selected. The clonotype was recovered from a man aged 25 to 45 in good health. The V call is TRBV6-1, the J call TRBJ2-7; D is uncertain. The CDR3 reads CASSEGVRAYEQYF. DNA of the CDR3: TGTGCCAGCAGTGAAGGGGTAAGGGCCTACGAGCAGTACTTC.